These T cell receptor beta chains were read from a single sample in a study of CD8 T cells in Susac syndrome. TCRdb recomputed calls from the immunoSEQ multiplex PCR reads with MiXCR, one row per CDR3 protein. The sample shows some 130,000 distinct CDR3 sequences, approximately 95% of them seen only once. Sequenced input: CD8+ T cells from PBMCs. The receptors here all came from a human donor with Susac syndrome. Each CDR3 is given without its conserved first and last residue. Fields, in order: V gene, J gene, CDR3 protein.

>TRBV7-9|TRBJ1-4
ASIGDRGDEKLF
>TRBV6-6|TRBJ2-2
ASSYGSGRTGGELF
>TRBV11-2|TRBJ2-3
ASSFTDLSSGRAGTDTQY
>TRBV6-5|TRBJ2-7
ASRTGPYEQY
>TRBV20-1|TRBJ2-3
SAREVMGETSVDTQY
>TRBV13|TRBJ2-7
ASRTSGIIEQY
>TRBV5-6|TRBJ2-2
ASSLVSDSLRITGELF
>TRBV6-5|TRBJ2-7
ASSYSDTSSYEQY
>TRBV6-6|TRBJ2-3
ASSQASPQRTDTQY
>TRBV12-3/TRBV12-4|TRBJ2-7
ASSRQGAYEQY
>TRBV29-1|TRBJ2-1
SASDGGYNEQF
>TRBV5-1|TRBJ2-2
ASGQTGGSTGELF
>TRBV4-2|TRBJ1-1
ASSQEPRGTEAF
>TRBV28|TRBJ2-1
ASSTARTSEEQF
>TRBV7-2|TRBJ2-7
ASSSGTGLGNYEQY
>TRBV9|TRBJ1-2
ASMTEGNYGYT
>TRBV14|TRBJ1-1
ASSLSRDSIGAF
>TRBV4-1|TRBJ2-3
ASSQDTGSSTQY
>TRBV2|TRBJ1-1
ASISGTGATEAF
>TRBV9|TRBJ2-1
ASSGGASEGGSLYNEQF
>TRBV5-1|TRBJ2-7
ASSLGRPDSYEQY
>TRBV6-5|TRBJ1-5
ASSYSAPRGMAQH
>TRBV7-2|TRBJ2-7
ASSPGTSGHEQY
>TRBV29-1|TRBJ2-4
SVVGARNIQY
>TRBV11-2|TRBJ2-3
ASSFPETIKSGDLADTQY
>TRBV6-6|TRBJ2-7
ASSYSIDVSYREQY
>TRBV13|TRBJ2-5
ASTRGRETQY
>TRBV20-1|TRBJ2-3
SAILTGGPDTQY
>TRBV2|TRBJ2-7
ASREDGSSYEQY
>TRBV12-3/TRBV12-4|TRBJ2-2
ASTVTGIKNTGELF
>TRBV5-1|TRBJ2-5
ASSFRQGADQETQY
>TRBV7-9|TRBJ1-5
ASSDTGQPQH
>TRBV9|TRBJ2-5
ASSRSGVIDQY
>TRBV7-9|TRBJ2-2
ASSPRPGQVLSELF
>TRBV20-1|TRBJ2-4
SAIRLAGGLAKNIQY
>TRBV28|TRBJ2-3
ASTHRGFADTQY
>TRBV29-1|TRBJ2-7
SVEVDGTDSYEQY
>TRBV25-1|TRBJ1-5
ASRTGQDGYSNQPQH
>TRBV20-1|TRBJ2-7
SASGISGRLSYEQY
>TRBV29-1|TRBJ2-2
SVVGGGTGELF
>TRBV19|TRBJ1-1
ASYPPGQGMNTEAF
>TRBV12-3/TRBV12-4|TRBJ1-2
ASSLISNYGYT
>TRBV12-3/TRBV12-4|TRBJ2-3
ASSLRTGTGFTDTQY
>TRBV9|TRBJ2-4
ASSQTVAKNIQY
>TRBV29-1|TRBJ1-1
SVLELNTEAF